Each of the 10 T cell receptor beta chains below was sequenced from the same sample in a study of response to subunit inactivated influenza vaccine. One entry per CDR3 protein, called by TCRdb with MiXCR from the RT-PCR reads. The table has approximately 170,000 distinct CDR3 sequences, approximately 12% seen once; the top ten hold around 32%. This sample was shared with a second study, whose subject was T cells expressing NK-cell markers. That work contributes: The TCR beta cDNA came from 5'RACE template switching with UMIs.

Here the sequenced sample was CD8+ T cells sorted from PBMCs, taken 11 to 12 days after vaccination. The receptors originated from a man in his fifties who received an inactivated influenza vaccine.

This clonotype was counted only a few times. The genes are TRBV5-1 and TRBJ2-1, with TRBD2 matching over 11 bases. CDR1 SGHRS and CDR2 YFSETQ come from the germline V gene. The CDR3 has 14 amino acids. The V gene end was trimmed by 7 bases and the J gene end by 2 bases; junction bases not matched to a gene: 2. This CDR3 reads CASSTSGAYNEQFF. The CDR3 DNA is TGCGCCAGCTCGACTAGCGGGGCCTACAATGAGCAGTTCTTC. Full variable domain (rest looked up from reference TRBV5-1 and TRBJ2-1): KAGVTQTPRYLIKTRGQQVTLSCSPISGHRSVSWYQQTPGQGLQFLFEYFSETQRNKGNFPGRFSGRQFSNSRSEMNVSTLELGDSALYLCASSTSGAYNEQFFGPGTRLTVL.

This chain links TRBV4-3 with TRBJ1-1; TRBD1 is a possible D gene (5 bases). Germline values: CDR1 LGHNA, CDR2 YSLEER. V lost 3 bases, J lost 0 bases, and 17 bases lay in between. CDR3 size: 17 residues. CDR3 DNA sequence: TGCGCCAGCAGCCAGGACCTGACAGTGCCAATGAACACTGAAGCTTTCTTT. Amino acid sequence: CASSQDLTVPMNTEAFF.

The rearrangement links TRBV29-1 to TRBJ2-3; 8 nucleotides agree with TRBD2. The CDR3 has 15 residues. Germline V gives CDR1 SQVTM, CDR2 ANQGSEA. V dropped 0 bases and J dropped 1; count of bases not matched to a gene: 3. The CDR3 region has the DNA TGCAGCGTTGAAGAGTGGCGGGAGGGCACAGATACGCAGTATTTT. It codes for CSVEEWREGTDTQYF.

This clonotype was picked up a small number of times. This rearrangement joins TRBV12-3 or TRBV12-4 to TRBJ2-2, with unresolved D. Trimming stripped 5 bases from V and 4 bases from J, with 8 bases between. The CDR3 totals 13 residues. The CDR3 loop is CASSRSLTGELFF. CDR3 coding DNA: TGTGCCAGCAGTCGCAGTCTCACCGGGGAGCTGTTTTTT.

This clonotype was observed many times. The chain is built from TRBV9 and TRBJ2-3, with 10 bases identical to TRBD2. The CDR3 contains 16 residues. Germline CDR1 reads SGDLS; CDR2 reads YYNGEE. Trimming removed 0 bases from V and 0 bases from J; junction bases left unmatched: 1. CDR3 loop: CASSVASGSSTDTQYF. DNA for the CDR3: TGTGCCAGCAGCGTAGCTAGCGGGAGTAGCACAGATACGCAGTATTTT.

This clonotype has a handful of counts. V gene TRBV24-1 combines with J gene TRBJ2-1; 11 bases are shared with TRBD2. J gave up 4 bases and V 4 bases, and 5 bases lay outside the gene matches. Germline loops: CDR1 KGHDR, CDR2 SFDVKD. The CDR3 is made up of 16 amino acids. The CDR3 region is CATSDPTSGDYNEQFF. CDR3 nucleotide sequence: TGTGCCACCAGTGACCCGACTAGCGGGGATTACAATGAGCAGTTCTTC.

The chain couples TRBV2 to TRBJ2-1; 9 bases align to TRBD2. This CDR3 contains 19 residues. Germline CDR1 and CDR2: SNHLY and FYNNEI. Trimming removed 8 bases from V and 3 bases from J; junction bases left unmatched: 20. This CDR3 is CASCSSWRGGLRLYNEQFF. The CDR3 DNA reads TGTGCCAGCTGTTCCTCATGGCGGGGGGGCCTAAGGCTCTACAATGAGCAGTTCTTC. The whole variable domain, remainder taken from reference TRBV2 and TRBJ2-1, is EPEVTQTPSHQVTQMGQEVILRCVPISNHLYFYWYRQILGQKVEFLVSFYNNEISEKSEIFDDQFSVERPDGSNFTLKIRSTKLEDSAMYFCASCSSWRGGLRLYNEQFFGPGTRLTVL.

As to this clonotype: A read error is possible here, since a much larger clone lies one base away. The V call is TRBV27, the J call TRBJ2-1; D is unresolved. The CDR3 runs 16 residues. The germline V and J ends were trimmed by 5 bases and 0 bases, with 14 bases remaining between them. The germline V gene has CDR1 MNHEY and CDR2 SMNVEV (reference sequence). The CDR3 bases are TGTGCCAGCAGTCCAGTCCTGATCGGCTCCTACAATGAGCAGTTCTTC. It is translated as CASSPVLIGSYNEQFF.

The table lists this clonotype with a few counts. The gene calls are TRBV7-8 and TRBJ2-5; TRBD2 agrees at 9 bases. With V trimmed by 1 base and J by 1 base, 10 bases remained unmatched. The CDR3 is made up of 18 amino acids. Germline V gene lookup returns CDR1 SGHVS and CDR2 FQNEAQ. CDR3 bases: TGTGCCAGCAGCTTAGGGCGGGTGGCTAGCGGGGTCCAAGAGACCCAGTACTTC. Encoded protein: CASSLGRVASGVQETQYF.

This clonotype showed up many times. For the CDR3, the DNA is TGCGCCAGCAGCCAGGAGAGCAATCAGCCCCAGCATTTT. Translating it yields CASSQESNQPQHF. The chain carries TRBV4-1 and TRBJ1-5; no clear D. Trimming cost V 3 bases and J 1 base, with 4 bases left between them. The CDR3 extends over 13 amino acids. Germline loops: CDR1 MGHRA, CDR2 YSYEKL.